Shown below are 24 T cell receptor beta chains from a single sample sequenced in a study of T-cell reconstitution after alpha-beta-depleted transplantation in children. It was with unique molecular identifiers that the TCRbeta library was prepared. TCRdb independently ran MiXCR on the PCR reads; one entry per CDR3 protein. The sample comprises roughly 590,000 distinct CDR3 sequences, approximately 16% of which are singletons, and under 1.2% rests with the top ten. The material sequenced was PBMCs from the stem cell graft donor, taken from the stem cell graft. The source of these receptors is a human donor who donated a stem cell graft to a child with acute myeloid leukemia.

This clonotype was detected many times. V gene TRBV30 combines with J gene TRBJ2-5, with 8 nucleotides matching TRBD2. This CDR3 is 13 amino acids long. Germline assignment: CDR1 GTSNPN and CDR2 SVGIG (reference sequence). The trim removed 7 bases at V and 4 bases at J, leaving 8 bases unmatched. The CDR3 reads CASAAGAPETQYF. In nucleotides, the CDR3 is TGTGCCTCCGCAGCGGGGGCCCCAGAGACCCAGTACTTC.

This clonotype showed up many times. The CDR3 protein is CASSLFSGGDGYTF. The CDR3 nucleotides are TGCGCCAGCAGCTTGTTCTCAGGGGGCGATGGCTACACCTTC. V gene TRBV5-1 combines with J gene TRBJ1-2; 8 positions agree with TRBD1. Germline-derived CDR1 and CDR2 are SGHRS and YFSETQ. The CDR3 runs to 14 residues. V shed 1 base, J shed 6 bases, and the junction held 5 bases outside the gene matches.

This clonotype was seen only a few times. CDR3 amino acids: CASSSWGGPEAFF. The CDR3 bases are TGTGCCAGCAGCTCTTGGGGGGGGCCTGAAGCTTTCTTT. This chain connects TRBV7-2 to TRBJ1-1; weak D call: TRBD1 (6 bases). Germline CDR1 and CDR2: SGHTA and FQGNSA. The CDR3 has 13 amino acids. V shed 4 bases and J shed 6 bases, with 12 bases lying between them.

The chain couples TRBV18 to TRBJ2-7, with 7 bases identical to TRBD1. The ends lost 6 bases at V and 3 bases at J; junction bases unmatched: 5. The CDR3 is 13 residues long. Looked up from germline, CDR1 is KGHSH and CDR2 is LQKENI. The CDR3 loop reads CASSLQGYYEQYV. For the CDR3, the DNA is TGTGCCAGCTCGTTACAGGGGTACTACGAGCAGTACGTC.

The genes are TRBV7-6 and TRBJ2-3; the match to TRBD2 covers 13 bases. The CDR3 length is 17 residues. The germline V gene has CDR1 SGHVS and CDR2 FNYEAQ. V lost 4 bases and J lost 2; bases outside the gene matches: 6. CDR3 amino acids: CASSSGLAGAVTDTQYF. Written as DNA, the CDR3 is TGTGCCAGCAGCTCAGGACTAGCGGGGGCCGTCACAGATACGCAGTATTTT.

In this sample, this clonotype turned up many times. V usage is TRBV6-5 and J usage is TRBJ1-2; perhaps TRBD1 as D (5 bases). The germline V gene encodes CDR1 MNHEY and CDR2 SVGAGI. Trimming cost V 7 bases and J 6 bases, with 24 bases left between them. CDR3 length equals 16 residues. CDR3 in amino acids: CASTPLPTDALNGYTF. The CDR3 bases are TGTGCCAGCACCCCGCTACCGACAGACGCATTGAATGGCTACACCTTC.

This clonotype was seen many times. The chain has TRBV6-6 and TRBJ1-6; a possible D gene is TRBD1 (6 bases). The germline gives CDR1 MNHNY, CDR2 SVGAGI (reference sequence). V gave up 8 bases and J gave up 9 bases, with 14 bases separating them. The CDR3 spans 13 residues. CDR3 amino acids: CASAGTTSSPLHF. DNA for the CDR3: TGTGCCAGCGCCGGGACAACTAGTTCACCCCTCCACTTT.

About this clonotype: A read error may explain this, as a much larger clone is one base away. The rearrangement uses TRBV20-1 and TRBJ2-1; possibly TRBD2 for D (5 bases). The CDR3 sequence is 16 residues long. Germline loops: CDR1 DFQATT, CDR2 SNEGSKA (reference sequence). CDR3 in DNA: TGCTGTGCTAGAGATTTTCGGGGAAGCTCCTACAATGAGCAGTTCTTC. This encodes CCARDFRGSSYNEQFF.

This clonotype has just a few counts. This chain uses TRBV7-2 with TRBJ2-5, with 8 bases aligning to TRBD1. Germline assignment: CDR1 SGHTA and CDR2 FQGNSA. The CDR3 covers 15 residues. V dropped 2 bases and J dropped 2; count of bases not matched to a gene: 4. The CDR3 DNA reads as TGTGCCAGCAGCTTATACGGACAGGGACAAGAGACCCAGTACTTC. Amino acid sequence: CASSLYGQGQETQYF.

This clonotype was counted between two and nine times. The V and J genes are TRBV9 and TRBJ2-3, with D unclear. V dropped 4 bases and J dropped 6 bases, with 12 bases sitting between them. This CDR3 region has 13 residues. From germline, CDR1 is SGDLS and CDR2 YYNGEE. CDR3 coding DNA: TGTGCCAGCAGCTACCGAGAGTGGGATACGCAGTATTTT. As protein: CASSYREWDTQYF.

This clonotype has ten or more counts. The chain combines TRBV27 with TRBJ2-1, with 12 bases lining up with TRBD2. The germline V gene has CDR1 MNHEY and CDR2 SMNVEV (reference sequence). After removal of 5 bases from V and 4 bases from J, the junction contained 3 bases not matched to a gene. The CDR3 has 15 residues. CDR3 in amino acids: CASSETSGGYNEQFF. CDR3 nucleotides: TGTGCCAGCAGTGAGACTAGCGGGGGATACAATGAGCAGTTCTTC.

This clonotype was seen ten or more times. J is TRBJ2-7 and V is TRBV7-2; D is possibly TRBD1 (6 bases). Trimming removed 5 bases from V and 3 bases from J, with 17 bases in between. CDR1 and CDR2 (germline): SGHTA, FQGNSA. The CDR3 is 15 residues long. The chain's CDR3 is CASSQNRESRYEQYV. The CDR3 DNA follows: TGTGCCAGCAGCCAGAACAGGGAGTCACGCTACGAGCAGTACGTC.

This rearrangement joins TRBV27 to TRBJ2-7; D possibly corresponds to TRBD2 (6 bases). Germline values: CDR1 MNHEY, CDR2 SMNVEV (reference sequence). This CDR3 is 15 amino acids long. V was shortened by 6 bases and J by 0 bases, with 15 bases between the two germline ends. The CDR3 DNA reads TGTGCCAGCAGCCTACGGGGGTTCAGCTCCTACGAGCAGTACGTC. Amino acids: CASSLRGFSSYEQYV.

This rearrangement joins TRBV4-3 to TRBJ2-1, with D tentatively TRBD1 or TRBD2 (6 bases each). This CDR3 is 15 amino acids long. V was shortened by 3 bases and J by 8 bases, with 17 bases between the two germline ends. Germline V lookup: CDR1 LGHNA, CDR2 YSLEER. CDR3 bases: TGCGCCAGCAGCCAGGAATGGGGGGCAAGCGATGAGCAGTTCTTC. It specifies CASSQEWGASDEQFF.

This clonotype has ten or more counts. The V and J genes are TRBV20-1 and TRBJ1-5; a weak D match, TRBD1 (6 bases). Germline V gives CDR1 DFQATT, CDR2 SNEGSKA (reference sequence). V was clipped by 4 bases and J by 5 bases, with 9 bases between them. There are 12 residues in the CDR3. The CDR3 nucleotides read TGCAGTGCTAAAAGGGGGGATCAGCCCCAGCATTTT. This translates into CSAKRGDQPQHF.

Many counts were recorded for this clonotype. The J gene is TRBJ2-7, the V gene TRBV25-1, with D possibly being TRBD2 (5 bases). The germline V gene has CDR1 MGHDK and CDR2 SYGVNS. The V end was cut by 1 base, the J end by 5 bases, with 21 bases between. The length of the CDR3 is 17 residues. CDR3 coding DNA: TGTGCCAGCAGTGAATTGTACGAGGGAACCGAAACCAACGAGCAGTACTTC. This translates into CASSELYEGTETNEQYF.

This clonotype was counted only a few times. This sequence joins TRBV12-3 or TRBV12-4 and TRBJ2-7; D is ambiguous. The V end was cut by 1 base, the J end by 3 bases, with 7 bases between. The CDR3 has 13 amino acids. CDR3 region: CASSLVSYYEQYF. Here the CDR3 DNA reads TGTGCCAGCAGTTTAGTGTCGTACTACGAGCAGTACTTC.

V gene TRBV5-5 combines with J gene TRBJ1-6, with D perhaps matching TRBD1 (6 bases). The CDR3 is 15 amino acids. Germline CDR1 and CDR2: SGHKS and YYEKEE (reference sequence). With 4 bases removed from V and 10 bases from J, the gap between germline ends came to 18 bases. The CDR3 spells CASSPGHFLESPLHF. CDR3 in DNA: TGTGCCAGCAGCCCGGGACACTTTCTTGAATCACCCCTCCACTTT.

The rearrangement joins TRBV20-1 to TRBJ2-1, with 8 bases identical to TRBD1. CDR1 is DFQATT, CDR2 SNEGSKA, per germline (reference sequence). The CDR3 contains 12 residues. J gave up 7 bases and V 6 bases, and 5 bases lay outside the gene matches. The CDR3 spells CSASTGGNEQFF. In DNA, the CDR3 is TGCAGTGCCTCTACAGGGGGGAATGAGCAGTTCTTC.

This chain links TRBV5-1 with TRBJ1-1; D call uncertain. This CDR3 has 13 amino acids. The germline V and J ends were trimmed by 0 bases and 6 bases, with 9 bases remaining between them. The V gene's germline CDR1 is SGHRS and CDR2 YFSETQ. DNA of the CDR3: TGCGCCAGCAGCTTGGAACAGCCGCCTGAAGCTTTCTTT. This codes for CASSLEQPPEAFF.

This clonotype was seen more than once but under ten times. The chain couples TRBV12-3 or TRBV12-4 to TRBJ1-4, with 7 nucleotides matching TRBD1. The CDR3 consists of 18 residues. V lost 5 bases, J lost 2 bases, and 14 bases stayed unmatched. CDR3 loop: CASSLEGALNPTNEKLFF. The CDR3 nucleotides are TGTGCCAGCAGTCTCGAGGGGGCTCTCAACCCGACTAATGAAAAACTGTTTTTT.

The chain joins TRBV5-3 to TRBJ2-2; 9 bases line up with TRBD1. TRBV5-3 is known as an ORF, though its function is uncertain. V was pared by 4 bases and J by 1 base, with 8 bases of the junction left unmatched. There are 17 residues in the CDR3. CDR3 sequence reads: CARSKGTGKQNTGELFF. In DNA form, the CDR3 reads TGTGCCAGAAGCAAGGGGACAGGGAAACAGAACACCGGGGAGCTGTTTTTT.

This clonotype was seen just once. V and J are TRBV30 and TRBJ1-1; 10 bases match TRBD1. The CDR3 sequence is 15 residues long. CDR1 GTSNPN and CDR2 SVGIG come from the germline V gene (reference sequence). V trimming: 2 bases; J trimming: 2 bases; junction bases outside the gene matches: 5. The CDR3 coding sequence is TGTGCCTGGAGTAAAGGACAGGGGGTTAACACTGAAGCTTTCTTT. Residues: CAWSKGQGVNTEAFF.

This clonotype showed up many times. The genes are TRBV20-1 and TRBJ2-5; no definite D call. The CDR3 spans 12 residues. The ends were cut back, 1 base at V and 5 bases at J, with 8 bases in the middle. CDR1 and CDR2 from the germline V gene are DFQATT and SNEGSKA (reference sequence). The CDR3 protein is CSARGSRETQYF. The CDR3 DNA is TGCAGTGCTAGAGGTAGCCGCGAGACCCAGTACTTC.